This TCR beta chain was observed in a study of blood T cells in healthy people across ages. Study details: The template switching approach captured approximately one barcoded beta molecule for every two T cells. Points from the study as a whole: In older individuals, TCR beta diversity per million T cells was lower, falling roughly linearly with age.

In this sample, this clonotype turned up a few times. What it recognizes is unknown. It was with a sample-barcoded 5' primer and a J-beta primer mix that a second PCR of roughly 6 to 11 cycles was run. TCRdb re-called the 5' RACE reads with MiXCR, one entry per CDR3 protein. The repertoire holds hundreds of thousands of distinct CDR3 sequences, 35% to 50% seen once, with around 30% in the top ten. At least 7 million PBMCs were isolated per sample. Germline CDR1 reads MNHEY; CDR2 reads SMNVEV (reference sequence). Between the trimmed V and J ends, which lost 10 bases and 3 bases, there was a span of 19 bases. The CDR3 extends over 14 amino acids.

The sequence came from a man at least 80 years old in good health. Material for sequencing was blood. V usage is TRBV27 and J usage is TRBJ2-7, with a tentative D call TRBD2 (6 bases). The CDR3 DNA follows: TGTGCCATCGCAAGGGCAGGGAGGAACTACGAGCAGTACTTC. Protein: CAIARAGRNYEQYF.